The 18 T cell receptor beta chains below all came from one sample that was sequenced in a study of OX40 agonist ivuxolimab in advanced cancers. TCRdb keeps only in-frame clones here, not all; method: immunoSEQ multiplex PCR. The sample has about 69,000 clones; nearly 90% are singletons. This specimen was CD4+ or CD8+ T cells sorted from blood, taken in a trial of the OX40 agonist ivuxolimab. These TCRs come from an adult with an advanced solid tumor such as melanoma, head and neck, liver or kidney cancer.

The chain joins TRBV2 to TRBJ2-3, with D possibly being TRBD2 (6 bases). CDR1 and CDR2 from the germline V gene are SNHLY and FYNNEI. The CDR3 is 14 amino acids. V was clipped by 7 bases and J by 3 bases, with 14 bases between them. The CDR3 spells CASISGVRTDTQYF. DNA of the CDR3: TGTGCCAGCATCTCGGGAGTTAGAACAGATACGCAGTATTTT.

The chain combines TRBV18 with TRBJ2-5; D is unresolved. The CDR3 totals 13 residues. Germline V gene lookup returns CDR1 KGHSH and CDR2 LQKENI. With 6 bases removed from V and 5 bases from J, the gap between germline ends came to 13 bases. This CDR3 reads CASSRDTRETQYF. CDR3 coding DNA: TGTGCCAGCTCCCGCGACACGAGGGAGACCCAGTACTTC. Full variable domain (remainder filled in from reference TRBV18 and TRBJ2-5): NAGVMQNPRHLVRRRGQEARLRCSPMKGHSHVYWYRQLPEEGLKFMVYLQKENIIDESGMPKERFSAEFPKEGPSILRIQQVVRGDSAAYFCASSRDTRETQYFGPGTRLLVL.

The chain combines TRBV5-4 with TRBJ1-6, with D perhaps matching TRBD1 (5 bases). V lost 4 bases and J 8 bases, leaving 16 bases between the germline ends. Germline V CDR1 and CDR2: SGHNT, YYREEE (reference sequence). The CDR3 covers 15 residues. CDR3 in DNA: TGTGCCAGCAGCCCTTTGGGGGGAAAGGATTCACCCCTCCACTTT. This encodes CASSPLGGKDSPLHF.

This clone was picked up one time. The CDR3 reads CASSPQRQAPKNIQYF. The CDR3, as DNA: TGTGCCAGTAGTCCCCAAAGACAGGCTCCAAAAAACATTCAGTACTTC. The rearrangement joins TRBV19 to TRBJ2-4; D perhaps matches TRBD1 (6 bases). V was cut by 5 bases and J by 4 bases, with 18 bases left in between. Per the germline V gene, CDR1 is LNHDA and CDR2 is SQIVND (reference sequence). This CDR3 contains 16 residues.

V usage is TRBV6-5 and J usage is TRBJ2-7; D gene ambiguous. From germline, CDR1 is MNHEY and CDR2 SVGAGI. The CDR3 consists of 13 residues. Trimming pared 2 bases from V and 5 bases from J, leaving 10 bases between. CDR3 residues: CASSYEPRDEQYF. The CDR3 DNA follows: TGTGCCAGCAGTTACGAGCCCAGAGACGAGCAGTACTTC.

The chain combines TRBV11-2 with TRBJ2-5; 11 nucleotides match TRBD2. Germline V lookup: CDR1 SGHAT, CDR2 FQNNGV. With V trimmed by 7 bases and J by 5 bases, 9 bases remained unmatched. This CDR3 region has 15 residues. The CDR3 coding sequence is TGTGCCAGCACCTCTACTAGCGGGAGAGGGGAGACCCAGTACTTC. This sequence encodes CASTSTSGRGETQYF.

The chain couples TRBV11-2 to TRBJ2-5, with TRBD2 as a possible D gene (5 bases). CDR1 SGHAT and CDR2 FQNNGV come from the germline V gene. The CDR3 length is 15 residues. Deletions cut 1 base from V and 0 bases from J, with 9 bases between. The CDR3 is CASSLGAGYQETQYF. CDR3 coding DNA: TGTGCCAGCAGCTTAGGGGCGGGCTACCAAGAGACCCAGTACTTC.

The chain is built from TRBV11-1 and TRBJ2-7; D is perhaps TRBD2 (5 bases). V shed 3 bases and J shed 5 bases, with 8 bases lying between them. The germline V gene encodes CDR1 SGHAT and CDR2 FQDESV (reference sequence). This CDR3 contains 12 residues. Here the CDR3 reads CASSFTRDEQYF. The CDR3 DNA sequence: TGTGCCAGCAGCTTTACGAGGGACGAGCAGTACTTC.

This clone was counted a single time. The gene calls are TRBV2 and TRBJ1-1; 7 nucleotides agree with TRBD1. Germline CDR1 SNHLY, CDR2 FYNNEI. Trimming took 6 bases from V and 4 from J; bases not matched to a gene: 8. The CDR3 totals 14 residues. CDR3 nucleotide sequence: TGTGCCAGCAGAGGAAGACAGGGAGGCACTGAAGCTTTCTTT. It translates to CASRGRQGGTEAFF.

The CDR3 bases are TGCAGCGTTGAAGCCCGGCGCGAGACCCAGTACTTC. Translation: CSVEARRETQYF. The J gene is TRBJ2-5, the V gene TRBV29-1; D remains ambiguous. Trimming left V 1 base short and J 5 bases short, with 8 bases between. Germline CDR1 SQVTM, CDR2 ANQGSEA. This CDR3 spans 12 amino acids.

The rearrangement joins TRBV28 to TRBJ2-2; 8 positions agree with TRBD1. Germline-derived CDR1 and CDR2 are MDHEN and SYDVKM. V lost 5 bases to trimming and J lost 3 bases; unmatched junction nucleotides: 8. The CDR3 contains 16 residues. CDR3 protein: CASSPPNRGDTGELFF. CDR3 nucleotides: TGTGCCAGCAGTCCCCCTAACAGGGGGGACACCGGGGAGCTGTTTTTT. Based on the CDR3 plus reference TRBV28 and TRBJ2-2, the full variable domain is DVKVTQSSRYLVKRTGEKVFLECVQDMDHENMFWYRQDPGLGLRLIYFSYDVKMKEKGDIPEGYSVSREKKERFSLILESASTNQTSMYLCASSPPNRGDTGELFFGEGSRLTVL.

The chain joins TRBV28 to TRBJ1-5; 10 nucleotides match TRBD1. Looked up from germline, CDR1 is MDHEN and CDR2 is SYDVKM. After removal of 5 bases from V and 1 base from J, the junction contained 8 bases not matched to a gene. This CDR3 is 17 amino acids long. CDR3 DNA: TGTGCCAGCAGTAGGGGGACAGGGGCTCGAAGCAATCAGCCCCAGCATTTT. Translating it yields CASSRGTGARSNQPQHF.

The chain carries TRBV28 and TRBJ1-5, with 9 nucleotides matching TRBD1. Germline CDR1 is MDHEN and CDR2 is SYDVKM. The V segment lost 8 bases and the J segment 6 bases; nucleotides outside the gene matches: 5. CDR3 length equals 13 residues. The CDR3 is CASLDRGFQPQHF. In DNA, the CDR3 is TGTGCCAGCCTTGACAGGGGGTTTCAGCCCCAGCATTTT.

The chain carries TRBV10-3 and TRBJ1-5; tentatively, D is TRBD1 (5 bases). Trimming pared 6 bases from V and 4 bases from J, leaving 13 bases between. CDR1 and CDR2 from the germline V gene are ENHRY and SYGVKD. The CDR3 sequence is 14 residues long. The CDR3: CAIRGTAKNQPQHF. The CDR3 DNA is TGTGCCATCAGAGGGACGGCCAAGAATCAGCCCCAGCATTTT.

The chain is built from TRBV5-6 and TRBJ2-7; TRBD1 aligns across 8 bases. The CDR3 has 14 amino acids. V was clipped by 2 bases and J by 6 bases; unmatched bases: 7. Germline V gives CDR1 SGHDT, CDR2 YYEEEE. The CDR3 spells CASSFPGQVAEQYF. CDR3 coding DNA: TGTGCCAGCAGCTTCCCGGGACAGGTTGCCGAGCAGTACTTC. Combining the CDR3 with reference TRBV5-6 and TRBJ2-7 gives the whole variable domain DAGVTQSPTHLIKTRGQQVTLRCSPKSGHDTVSWYQQALGQGPQFIFQYYEEEERQRGNFPDRFSGHQFPNYSSELNVNALLLGDSALYLCASSFPGQVAEQYFGPGTRLTVT.

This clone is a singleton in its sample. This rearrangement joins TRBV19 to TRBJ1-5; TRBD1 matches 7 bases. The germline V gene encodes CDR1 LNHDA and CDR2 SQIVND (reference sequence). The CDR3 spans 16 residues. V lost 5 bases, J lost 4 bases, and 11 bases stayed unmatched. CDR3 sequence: CASSARDRVGNQPQHF. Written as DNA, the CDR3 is TGTGCCAGTAGTGCCCGTGACAGGGTGGGTAATCAGCCCCAGCATTTT.

The CDR3 nucleotides read TGCGCCAGCAGCCAAGATTGGGGGATTAACTACAATGAGCAGTTCTTC. It yields the protein CASSQDWGINYNEQFF. The V call is TRBV4-3, the J call TRBJ2-1; D is tentatively TRBD1 or TRBD2 (5 bases each). V was cut by 0 bases and J by 3 bases, with 12 bases left in between. Germline-derived CDR1 and CDR2 are LGHNA and YSLEER. The CDR3 runs to 16 residues.

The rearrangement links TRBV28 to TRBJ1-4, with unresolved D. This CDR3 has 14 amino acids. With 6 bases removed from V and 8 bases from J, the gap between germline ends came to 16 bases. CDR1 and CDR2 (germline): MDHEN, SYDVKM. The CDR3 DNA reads TGTGCCAGCAGACAAAGCGGAAGCCCCGAAAAACTGTTTTTT. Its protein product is CASRQSGSPEKLFF.